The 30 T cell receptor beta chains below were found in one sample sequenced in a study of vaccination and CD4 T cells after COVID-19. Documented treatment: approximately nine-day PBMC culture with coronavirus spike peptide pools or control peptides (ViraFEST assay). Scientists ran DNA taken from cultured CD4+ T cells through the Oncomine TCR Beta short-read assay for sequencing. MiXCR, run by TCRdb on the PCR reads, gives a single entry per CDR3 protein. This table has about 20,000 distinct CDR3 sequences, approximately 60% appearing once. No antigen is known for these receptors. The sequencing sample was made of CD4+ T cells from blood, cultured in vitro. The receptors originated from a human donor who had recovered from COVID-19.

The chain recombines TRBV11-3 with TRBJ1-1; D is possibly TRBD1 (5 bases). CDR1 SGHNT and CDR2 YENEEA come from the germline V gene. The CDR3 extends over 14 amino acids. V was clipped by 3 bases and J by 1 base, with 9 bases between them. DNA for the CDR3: TGTGCCAGCAGCTTGGACACAGGGAACACTGAAGCTTTCTTT. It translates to CASSLDTGNTEAFF.

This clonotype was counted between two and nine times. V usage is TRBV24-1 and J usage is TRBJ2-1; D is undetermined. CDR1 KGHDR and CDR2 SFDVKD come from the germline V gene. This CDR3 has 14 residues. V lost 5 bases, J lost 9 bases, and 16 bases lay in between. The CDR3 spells CATSGFPDVGEQFF. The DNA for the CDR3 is TGTGCCACCAGTGGCTTTCCCGATGTCGGTGAGCAGTTCTTC.

CDR3 residues: CASSLTSGHNSPLHF. CDR3 in DNA: TGTGCCAGCAGCTTAACCTCGGGACATAATTCACCCCTCCACTTT. The chain is built from TRBV7-6 and TRBJ1-6, with a tentative D call TRBD1 (5 bases). V lost 2 bases and J 5 bases, leaving 10 bases between the germline ends. CDR3 size: 15 residues. From germline, CDR1 is SGHVS and CDR2 FNYEAQ.

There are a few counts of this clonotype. In DNA form, the CDR3 reads TGTGCCAGCAGTTACTCCGGGGAGCAGCCCCAGCATTTT. It codes for CASSYSGEQPQHF. V is TRBV6-2 or TRBV6-3 and J is TRBJ1-5; D remains unclear. CDR1 MNHEY and CDR2 SVGEGT come from the germline V gene. The V end lost 0 bases, the J end lost 7 bases, and 7 bases lay between the germline ends. The CDR3 is 13 amino acids.

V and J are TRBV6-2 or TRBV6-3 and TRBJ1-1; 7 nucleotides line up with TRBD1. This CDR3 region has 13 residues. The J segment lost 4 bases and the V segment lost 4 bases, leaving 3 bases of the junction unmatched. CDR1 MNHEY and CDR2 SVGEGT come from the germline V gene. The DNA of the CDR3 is TGTGCCAGCAGTTTACAGGGGAGCACTGAAGCTTTCTTT. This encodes CASSLQGSTEAFF.

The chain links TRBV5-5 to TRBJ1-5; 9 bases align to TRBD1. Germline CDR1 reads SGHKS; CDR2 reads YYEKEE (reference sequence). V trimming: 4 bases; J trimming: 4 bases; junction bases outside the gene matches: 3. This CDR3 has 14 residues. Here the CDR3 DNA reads TGTGCCAGCAGCCGGACAGGGGCTAATCAGCCCCAGCATTTT. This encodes CASSRTGANQPQHF.

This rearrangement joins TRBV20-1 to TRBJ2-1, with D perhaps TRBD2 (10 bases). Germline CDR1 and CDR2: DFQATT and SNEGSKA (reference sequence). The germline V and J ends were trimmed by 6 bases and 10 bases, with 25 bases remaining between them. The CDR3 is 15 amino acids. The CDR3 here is CSAEHLAGGQGEQFF. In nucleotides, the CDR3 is TGCAGTGCCGAACATTTAGCGGGAGGACAGGGGGAGCAGTTCTTC.

CDR3 bases: TGTGCCAGCAGCAAAGGGCGGGTCCTGAGGCAGGGACGAAGAAAGACCACCGGGGAGCTGTTTTTT. Encoded protein: CASSKGRVLRQGRRKTTGELFF. The V and J genes are TRBV21-1 and TRBJ2-2; TRBD1 reflects the table's D call only, with no check against the DNA. TRBV21-1 is recorded as a pseudogene. This CDR3 is 22 amino acids long.

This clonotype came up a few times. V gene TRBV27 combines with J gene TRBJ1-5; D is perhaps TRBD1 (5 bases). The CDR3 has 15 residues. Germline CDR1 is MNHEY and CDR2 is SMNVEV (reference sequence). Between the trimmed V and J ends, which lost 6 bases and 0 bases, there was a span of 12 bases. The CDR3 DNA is TGTGCCAGCAGACCCCAGGGTAATAGCAATCAGCCCCAGCATTTT. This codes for CASRPQGNSNQPQHF.

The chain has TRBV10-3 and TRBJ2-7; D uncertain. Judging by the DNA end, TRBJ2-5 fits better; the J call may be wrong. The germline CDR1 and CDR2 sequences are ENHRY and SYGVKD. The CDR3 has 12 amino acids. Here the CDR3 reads CAISEREETQYF. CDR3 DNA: TGTGCCATCAGTGAGAGGGAAGAGACCCAGTACTTC.

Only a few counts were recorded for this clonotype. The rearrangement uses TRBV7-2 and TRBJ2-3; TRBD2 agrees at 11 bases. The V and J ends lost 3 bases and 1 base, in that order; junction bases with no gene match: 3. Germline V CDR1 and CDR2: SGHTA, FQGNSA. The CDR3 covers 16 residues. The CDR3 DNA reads TGTGCCAGCAGCTTTAGCGGGGGGGCCGGCACAGATACGCAGTATTTT. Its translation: CASSFSGGAGTDTQYF.

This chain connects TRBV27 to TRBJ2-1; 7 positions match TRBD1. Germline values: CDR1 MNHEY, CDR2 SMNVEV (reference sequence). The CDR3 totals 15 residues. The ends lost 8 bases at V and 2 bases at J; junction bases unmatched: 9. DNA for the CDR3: TGTGCCAGCGGACCGAGGACAGGAGCCTACAATGAGCAGTTCTTC. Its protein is CASGPRTGAYNEQFF.

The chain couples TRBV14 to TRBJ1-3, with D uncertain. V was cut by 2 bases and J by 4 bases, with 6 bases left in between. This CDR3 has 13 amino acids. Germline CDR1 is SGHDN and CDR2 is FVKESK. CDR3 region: CASSQWQGNTIYF. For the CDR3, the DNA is TGTGCCAGCAGCCAATGGCAGGGAAACACCATATATTTT.

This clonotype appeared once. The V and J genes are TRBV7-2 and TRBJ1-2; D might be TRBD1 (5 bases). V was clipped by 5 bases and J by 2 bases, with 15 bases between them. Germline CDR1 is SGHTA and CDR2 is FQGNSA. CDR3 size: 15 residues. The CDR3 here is CASSPSWQGNYGYTF. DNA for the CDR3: TGTGCCAGCAGCCCAAGTTGGCAGGGCAACTATGGCTACACCTTC.

CDR3 sequence: CSARQGPGNTIYF. In DNA, the CDR3 is TGCAGTGCTAGGCAGGGGCCTGGAAACACCATATATTTT. This chain connects TRBV20-1 to TRBJ1-3, with D perhaps TRBD1 (6 bases). The V end was cut by 3 bases, the J end by 2 bases, with 8 bases between. Germline CDR1 is DFQATT and CDR2 is SNEGSKA (reference sequence). The CDR3 totals 13 residues.

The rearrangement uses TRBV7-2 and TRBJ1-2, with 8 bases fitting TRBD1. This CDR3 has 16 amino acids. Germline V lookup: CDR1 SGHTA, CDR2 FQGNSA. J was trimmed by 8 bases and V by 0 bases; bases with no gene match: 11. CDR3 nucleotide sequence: TGTGCCAGCAGCTTAGCGGGCCGTCAGGGGGCAGGGGGCTACACCTTC. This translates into CASSLAGRQGAGGYTF.

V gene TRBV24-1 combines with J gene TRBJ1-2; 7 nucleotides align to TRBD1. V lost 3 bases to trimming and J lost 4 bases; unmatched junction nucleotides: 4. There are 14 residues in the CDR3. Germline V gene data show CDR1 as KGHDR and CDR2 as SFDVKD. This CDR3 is CATSDRTGSYGYTF. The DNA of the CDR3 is TGTGCCACCAGTGATCGGACAGGCTCCTATGGCTACACCTTC.

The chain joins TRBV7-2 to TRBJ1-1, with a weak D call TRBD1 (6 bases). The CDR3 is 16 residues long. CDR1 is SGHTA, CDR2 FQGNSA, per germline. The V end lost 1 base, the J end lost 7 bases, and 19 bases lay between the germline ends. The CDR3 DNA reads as TGTGCCAGCAGCTTAGATCCCACAGGGATGATATTTGAAGCTTTCTTT. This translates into CASSLDPTGMIFEAFF.

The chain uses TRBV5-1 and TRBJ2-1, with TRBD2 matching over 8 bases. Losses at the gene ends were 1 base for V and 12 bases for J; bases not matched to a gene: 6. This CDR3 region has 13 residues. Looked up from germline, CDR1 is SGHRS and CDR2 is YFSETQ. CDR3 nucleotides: TGCGCCAGCAGCTTGCCGGGAGGGCTGTCGCAGTTCTTC. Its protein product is CASSLPGGLSQFF. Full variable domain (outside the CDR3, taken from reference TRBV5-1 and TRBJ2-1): KAGVTQTPRYLIKTRGQQVTLSCSPISGHRSVSWYQQTPGQGLQFLFEYFSETQRNKGNFPGRFSGRQFSNSRSEMNVSTLELGDSALYLCASSLPGGLSQFFGPGTRLTVL.

The CDR3 DNA sequence: TGTGCCAGCCAGTCGGCAGATACGCAGTATTTT. This codes for CASQSADTQYF. This chain connects TRBV5-4 to TRBJ2-3; D is uncertain. CDR3 length equals 11 residues. Germline loops: CDR1 SGHNT, CDR2 YYREEE (reference sequence). V was pared by 7 bases and J by 4 bases, with 7 bases between.

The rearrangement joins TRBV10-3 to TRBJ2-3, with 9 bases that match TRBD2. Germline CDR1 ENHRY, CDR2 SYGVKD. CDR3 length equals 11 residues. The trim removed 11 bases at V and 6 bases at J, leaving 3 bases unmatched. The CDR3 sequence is CASGLADTQYF. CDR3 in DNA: TGTGCCTCCGGACTAGCGGATACGCAGTATTTT.

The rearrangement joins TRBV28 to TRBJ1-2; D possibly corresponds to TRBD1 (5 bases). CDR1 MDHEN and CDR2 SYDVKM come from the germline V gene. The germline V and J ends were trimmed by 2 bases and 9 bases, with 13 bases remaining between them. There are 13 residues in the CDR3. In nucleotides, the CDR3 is TGTGCCAGCAGTTTACGGGACGGACGTAGCTACACCTTC. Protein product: CASSLRDGRSYTF.

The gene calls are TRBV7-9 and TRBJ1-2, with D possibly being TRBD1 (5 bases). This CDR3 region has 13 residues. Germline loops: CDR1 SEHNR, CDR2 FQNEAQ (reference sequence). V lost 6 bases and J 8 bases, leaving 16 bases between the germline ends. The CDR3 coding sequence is TGTGCCAGCAGTTACGGGACGTCATTCGGCTACACCTTC. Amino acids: CASSYGTSFGYTF.

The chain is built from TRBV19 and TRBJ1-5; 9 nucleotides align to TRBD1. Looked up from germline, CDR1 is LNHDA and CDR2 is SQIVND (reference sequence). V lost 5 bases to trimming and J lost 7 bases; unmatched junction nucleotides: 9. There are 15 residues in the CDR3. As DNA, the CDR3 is TGTGCCAGTAGTTGGGACAGGGCGGTACTACAGCCCCAGCATTTT. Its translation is CASSWDRAVLQPQHF.

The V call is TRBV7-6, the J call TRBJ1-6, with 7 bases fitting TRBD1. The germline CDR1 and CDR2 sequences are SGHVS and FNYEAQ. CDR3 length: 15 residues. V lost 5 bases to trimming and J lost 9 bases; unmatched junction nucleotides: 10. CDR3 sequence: CASSPERGGSSPLHF. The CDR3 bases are TGTGCCAGCAGCCCCGAGAGAGGGGGCTCTTCACCCCTCCACTTT.

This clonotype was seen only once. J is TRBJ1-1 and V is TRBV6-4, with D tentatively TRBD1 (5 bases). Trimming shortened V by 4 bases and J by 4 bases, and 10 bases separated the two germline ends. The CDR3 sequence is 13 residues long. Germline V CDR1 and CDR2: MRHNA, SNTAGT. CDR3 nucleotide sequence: TGTGCCAGCAGTGCGGGGGGGATCACTGAAGCTTTCTTT. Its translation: CASSAGGITEAFF.

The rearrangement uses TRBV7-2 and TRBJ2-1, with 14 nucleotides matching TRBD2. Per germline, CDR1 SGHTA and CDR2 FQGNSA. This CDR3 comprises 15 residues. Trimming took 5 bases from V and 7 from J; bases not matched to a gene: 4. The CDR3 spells CASSAGLAGGNEQFF. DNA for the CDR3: TGTGCCAGCAGCGCCGGACTAGCGGGAGGAAATGAGCAGTTCTTC.

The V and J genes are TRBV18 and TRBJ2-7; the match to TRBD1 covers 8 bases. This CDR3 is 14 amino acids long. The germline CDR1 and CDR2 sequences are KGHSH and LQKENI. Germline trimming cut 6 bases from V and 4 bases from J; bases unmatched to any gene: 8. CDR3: CASSPTGDWYEQYF. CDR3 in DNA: TGTGCCAGCTCGCCGACAGGGGACTGGTACGAGCAGTACTTC.

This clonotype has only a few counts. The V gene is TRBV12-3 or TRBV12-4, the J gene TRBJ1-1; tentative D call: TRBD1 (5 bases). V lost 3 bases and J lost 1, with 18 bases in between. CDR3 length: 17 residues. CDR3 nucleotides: TGTGCCAGCAGTTTGGCCTGGCTCCGGGGCAAGAACACTGAAGCTTTCTTT. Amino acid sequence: CASSLAWLRGKNTEAFF.

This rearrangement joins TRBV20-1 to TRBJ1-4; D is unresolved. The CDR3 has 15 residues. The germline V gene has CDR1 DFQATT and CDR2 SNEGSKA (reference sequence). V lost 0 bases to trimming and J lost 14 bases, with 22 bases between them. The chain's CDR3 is CSAREGSLLMGELFF. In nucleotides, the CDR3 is TGCAGTGCTAGAGAAGGCAGCCTTTTAATGGGTGAGCTGTTTTTT.